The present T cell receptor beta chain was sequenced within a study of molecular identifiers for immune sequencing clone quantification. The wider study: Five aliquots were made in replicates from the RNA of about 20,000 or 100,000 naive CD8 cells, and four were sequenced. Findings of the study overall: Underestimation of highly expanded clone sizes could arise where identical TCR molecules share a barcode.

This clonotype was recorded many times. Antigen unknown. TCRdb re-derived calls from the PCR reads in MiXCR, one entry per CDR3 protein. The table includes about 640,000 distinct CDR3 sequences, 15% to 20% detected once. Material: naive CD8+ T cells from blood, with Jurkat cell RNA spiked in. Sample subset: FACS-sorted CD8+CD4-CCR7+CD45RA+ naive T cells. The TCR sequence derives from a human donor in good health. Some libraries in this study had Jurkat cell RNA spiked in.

The CDR3 DNA follows: TGTGCCAGCAGCTCAGGGGGGGGACCAGCCTACGAGCAGTACTTC. It is translated as CASSSGGGPAYEQYF. V usage is TRBV7-9 and J usage is TRBJ2-7; D tentatively fits TRBD1 or TRBD2 (7 bases each). The CDR3 spans 15 residues. CDR1 and CDR2 (germline): SEHNR, FQNEAQ (reference sequence). V dropped 4 bases and J dropped 2 bases, with 15 bases sitting between them.